This TCR beta chain was observed in a study of regulatory T cells in long-lasting Graves disease. On the study more broadly: Less than 3 months of antithyroid drugs had been taken by newly diagnosed Graves' patients.

Construction of the TCR beta libraries employed iRepertoire HTBI primers in conjunction with Arm-PCR of CDR3 regions. TCRdb reprocessed the multiplex PCR reads with MiXCR, giving one entry per CDR3 protein. Seen here are a few hundred thousand distinct CDR3 sequences, 15% to 20% observed once, and the top ten hold around 27%. Time point defined: newly diagnosed GD, antithyroid drugs for less than 3 months. Extracted PBMC RNA gave rise to the TCR library. Enrollment of patients was through an endocrinology department in Xi'an, China. This clonotype was recorded at least ten times. Per germline, CDR1 MNHEY and CDR2 SMNVEV (reference sequence). The CDR3 runs 13 residues. V gave up 5 bases and J gave up 7 bases, with 14 bases separating them. The same specimen was also included in a second study, on T cells in Graves' hyperthyroidism and ophthalmopathy.

The chain joins TRBV27 to TRBJ2-5; a possible D gene is TRBD2 (6 bases). Sequencing was performed on peripheral blood mononuclear cells (PBMCs), taken at new diagnosis, from a patient treated with antithyroid drugs. The receptor comes from a man aged 35 to 55 with Graves disease. In nucleotides, the CDR3 is TGTGCCAGCAGTGGGACTCCCGCAGGGACCCAGTACTTC. Protein sequence: CASSGTPAGTQYF.